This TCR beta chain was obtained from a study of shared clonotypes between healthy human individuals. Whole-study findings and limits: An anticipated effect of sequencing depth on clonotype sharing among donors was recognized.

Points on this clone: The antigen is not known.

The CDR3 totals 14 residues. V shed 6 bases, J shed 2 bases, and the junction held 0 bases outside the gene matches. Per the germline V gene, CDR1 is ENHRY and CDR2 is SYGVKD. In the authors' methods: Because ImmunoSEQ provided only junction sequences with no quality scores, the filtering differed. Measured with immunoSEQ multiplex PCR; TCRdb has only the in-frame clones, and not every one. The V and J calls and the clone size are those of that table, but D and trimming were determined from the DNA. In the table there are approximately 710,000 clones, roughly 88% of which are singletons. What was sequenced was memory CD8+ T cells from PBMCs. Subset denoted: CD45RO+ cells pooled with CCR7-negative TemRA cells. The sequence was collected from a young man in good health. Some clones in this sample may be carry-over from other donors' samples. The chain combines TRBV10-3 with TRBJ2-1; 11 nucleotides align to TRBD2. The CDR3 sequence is CAIRGLAAYNEQFF. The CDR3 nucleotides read TGTGCCATCAGGGGACTAGCGGCCTACAATGAGCAGTTCTTC.